What follows are 28 T cell receptor beta chains derived from one specimen sequenced in a study of blood T cell repertoires in COVID-19. Generated by immunoSEQ multiplex PCR, the TCRdb table keeps only in-frame clones and is missing some. This table has around 64,000 clones, roughly two thirds appearing once. Specimen: PBMCs or T cells enriched from blood (not recorded which). The source is a woman aged 60-75 years who had been exposed to COVID-19.

The table lists this clone with many counts. The V call is TRBV2, the J call TRBJ1-1; D is unresolved. Germline V gene sequence: CDR1 SNHLY, CDR2 FYNNEI. This CDR3 spans 14 amino acids. Deletions cut 7 bases from V and 7 bases from J, with 19 bases between. CDR3 amino acids: CASIKDPGSFEAFF. CDR3 in DNA: TGTGCCAGCATTAAGGATCCGGGGTCCTTTGAAGCTTTCTTT.

The CDR3 here is CASNPQERETDEQFF. The CDR3 nucleotides are TGTGCCAGCAATCCCCAAGAGCGGGAGACGGATGAGCAGTTCTTC. The chain links TRBV6-5 to TRBJ2-1, with 8 nucleotides matching TRBD2. Germline V gene lookup returns CDR1 MNHEY and CDR2 SVGAGI. V lost 7 bases, J lost 8 bases, and 13 bases stayed unmatched. The CDR3 contains 15 residues.

This chain connects TRBV7-9 to TRBJ1-4; 10 bases are a match to TRBD1. Germline loops: CDR1 SEHNR, CDR2 FQNEAQ (reference sequence). The V and J ends lost 5 bases and 8 bases, in that order; junction bases with no gene match: 8. The CDR3 runs to 15 residues. CDR3 in DNA: TGTGCCAGCAGCCCAGTAGGGACAGGGGTCGAAAAACTGTTTTTT. Translation gives CASSPVGTGVEKLFF.

A few counts support this clone. V is TRBV24-1 and J is TRBJ2-3; weak D call: TRBD2 (5 bases). Per germline, CDR1 KGHDR and CDR2 SFDVKD. Trimming removed 9 bases from V and 3 bases from J, with 9 bases in between. The CDR3 sequence is 12 residues long. DNA for the CDR3: TGTGCCACCCGGTCGGGGACAGATACGCAGTATTTT. Its translation is CATRSGTDTQYF.

The J gene is TRBJ2-1, the V gene TRBV19; 7 positions match TRBD2. CDR3 length: 15 amino acids. CDR1 LNHDA and CDR2 SQIVND come from the germline V gene (reference sequence). V shed 6 bases, J shed 8 bases, and the junction held 13 bases outside the gene matches. CDR3: CASRRGGSWLDEQFF. The CDR3 DNA reads TGTGCCAGTAGGAGGGGCGGGAGTTGGTTGGATGAGCAGTTCTTC.

The rearrangement joins TRBV6-5 to TRBJ2-1, with 7 bases identical to TRBD1. The CDR3 spans 12 residues. The J segment lost 12 bases and the V segment lost 5 bases, leaving 7 bases of the junction unmatched. Germline V gene sequence: CDR1 MNHEY, CDR2 SVGAGI. CDR3 coding DNA: TGTGCCAGCAGTCCTTACAGGGGCGGGCAGTTCTTC. Encoded protein: CASSPYRGGQFF.

The CDR3 nucleotides read TGTGCCAGCAGTTCCACAGTTCACAATGGCTACACCTTC. Residues: CASSSTVHNGYTF. The J gene is TRBJ1-2, the V gene TRBV28; D gene uncertain. The CDR3 covers 13 residues. Trimming shortened V by 4 bases and J by 6 bases, and 12 bases separated the two germline ends. Germline CDR1 and CDR2: MDHEN and SYDVKM.

The genes are TRBV4-3 and TRBJ1-5; D is possibly TRBD1 (6 bases). This CDR3 comprises 16 residues. The germline gives CDR1 LGHNA, CDR2 YSLEER. V was clipped by 0 bases and J by 6 bases, with 15 bases between them. CDR3 bases: TGCGCCAGCAGCCAAGATCTTAGGGGGGGCGGTCAGCCCCAGCATTTT. Amino acid sequence: CASSQDLRGGGQPQHF.

The rearrangement uses TRBV10-3 and TRBJ2-3; tentatively, D is TRBD2 (6 bases). This CDR3 is built from 15 residues. CDR1 and CDR2 from the germline V gene are ENHRY and SYGVKD. Trimming took 3 bases from V and 2 from J, leaving 12 bases between them. DNA for the CDR3: TGTGCCATCAGTGACAGTTTAGCGGCCACAGATACGCAGTATTTT. Amino acids: CAISDSLAATDTQYF.

The gene calls are TRBV4-1 and TRBJ2-3; 9 bases match TRBD2. The CDR3 spans 16 residues. V lost 1 base and J lost 5; bases outside the gene matches: 7. Germline V gene data show CDR1 as MGHRA and CDR2 as YSYEKL. CDR3 sequence reads: CASSQAWGSGRDTQYF. As DNA, the CDR3 is TGCGCCAGCAGCCAAGCATGGGGTAGCGGGAGAGATACGCAGTATTTT.

The chain has TRBV11-2 and TRBJ2-7; D unclear. The V end lost 2 bases, the J end lost 5 bases, and 10 bases lay between the germline ends. This CDR3 spans 13 amino acids. Germline CDR1 SGHAT, CDR2 FQNNGV. The CDR3 region has the DNA TGTGCCAGCAGCTTACAGGCTGCCGACGAGCAGTACTTC. Its translation is CASSLQAADEQYF.

This clone has just a few counts. The genes are TRBV10-3 and TRBJ1-1; D not certain. The CDR3 is 15 amino acids. V was trimmed by 0 bases and J by 10 bases, leaving 18 bases between them. Germline assignment: CDR1 ENHRY and CDR2 SYGVKD. The CDR3 protein is CAISESKGWELRAFF. The CDR3 region has the DNA TGTGCCATCAGTGAGTCGAAGGGTTGGGAGTTAAGAGCTTTCTTT.

This clone was counted between two and nine times. The gene calls are TRBV19 and TRBJ1-3, with D hard to call. The germline V gene has CDR1 LNHDA and CDR2 SQIVND (reference sequence). CDR3 length equals 15 residues. Trimming removed 3 bases at V and 2 bases at J, with 11 bases between. CDR3 DNA: TGTGCCAGTAGTATGCGCCCCACCCCTGGAAACACCATATATTTT. Its protein is CASSMRPTPGNTIYF.

The chain links TRBV4-1 to TRBJ1-2, with 7 bases lining up with TRBD1. The CDR3 extends over 13 amino acids. Trimming cost V 4 bases and J 4 bases; bases outside gene matches: 3. Germline loops: CDR1 MGHRA, CDR2 YSYEKL. As DNA, the CDR3 is TGCGCCAGCAGCCCAGGGGGTTTCTATGGCTACACCTTC. Translation gives CASSPGGFYGYTF.

CDR3 loop: CSAGLGETQYF. CDR3 coding DNA: TGCAGTGCTGGCCTAGGCGAGACCCAGTACTTC. J is TRBJ2-5 and V is TRBV20-1; no clear D. The germline V gene has CDR1 DFQATT and CDR2 SNEGSKA (reference sequence). V lost 5 bases and J 5 bases, leaving 9 bases between the germline ends. This CDR3 contains 11 residues.

V is TRBV7-2 and J is TRBJ2-7; D might be TRBD1 (6 bases). The CDR3 is made up of 17 amino acids. The V end was cut by 5 bases, the J end by 5 bases, with 25 bases between. Germline assignment: CDR1 SGHTA and CDR2 FQGNSA. CDR3 sequence: CASSPRFSGQGFHEQYF. DNA for the CDR3: TGTGCCAGCAGCCCTCGGTTTTCAGGCCAGGGGTTTCACGAGCAGTACTTC. Complete variable domain (other parts from reference TRBV7-2 and TRBJ2-7): GAGVSQSPSNKVTEKGKDVELRCDPISGHTALYWYRQSLGQGLEFLIYFQGNSAPDKSGLPSDRFSAERTGGSVSTLTIQRTQQEDSAVYLCASSPRFSGQGFHEQYFGPGTRLTVT.

The genes are TRBV4-2 and TRBJ1-2, with 11 bases matching TRBD1. CDR3 length: 14 residues. Germline-derived CDR1 and CDR2 are LGHNA and YNFKEQ. Losses at the gene ends were 3 bases for V and 6 bases for J; bases not matched to a gene: 3. The CDR3 loop reads CASSHRTGGDGYTF. The CDR3 region has the DNA TGTGCCAGCAGCCATCGGACAGGGGGCGATGGCTACACCTTC.

The chain carries TRBV11-2 and TRBJ2-4; weak D call: TRBD2 (6 bases). There are 16 residues in the CDR3. V shed 0 bases and J shed 0 bases, with 9 bases lying between them. Germline CDR1 is SGHAT and CDR2 is FQNNGV. The CDR3 spells CASSLDPGLAKNIQYF. The CDR3 bases are TGTGCCAGCAGCTTAGATCCGGGACTAGCCAAAAACATTCAGTACTTC.

The rearrangement links TRBV7-9 to TRBJ2-5, with D uncertain. V was cut by 0 bases and J by 1 base, with 6 bases left in between. Germline lookup yields CDR1 SEHNR and CDR2 FQNEAQ (reference sequence). CDR3 length: 14 amino acids. The CDR3: CASSLASFQETQYF. The CDR3 DNA reads as TGTGCCAGCAGCTTAGCTTCCTTCCAAGAGACCCAGTACTTC.

The chain is built from TRBV6-5 and TRBJ1-3; a possible D gene is TRBD1 (6 bases). Germline V gene lookup returns CDR1 MNHEY and CDR2 SVGAGI. CDR3 length: 13 residues. Trimming took 6 bases from V and 6 from J, leaving 12 bases between them. The CDR3 nucleotides read TGTGCCAGCAGCAGGGGAAGGGAAAACACCATATATTTT. Translated: CASSRGRENTIYF.

This rearrangement joins TRBV10-1 to TRBJ2-3; D is unresolved. The V gene's germline CDR1 is WNHNN and CDR2 SYGVQD (reference sequence). This CDR3 is built from 15 residues. V was trimmed by 8 bases and J by 1 base, leaving 16 bases between them. Written as DNA, the CDR3 is TGCGCCAGCTCCCTTGGAGCGCGACGCACAGATACGCAGTATTTT. Amino acid sequence: CASSLGARRTDTQYF.

The chain carries TRBV11-2 and TRBJ2-2; the match to TRBD2 covers 8 bases. The CDR3 totals 16 residues. V shed 5 bases, J shed 7 bases, and the junction held 12 bases outside the gene matches. Germline V CDR1 and CDR2: SGHAT, FQNNGV. The CDR3 is CASSHLGTGGSGELFF. Here the CDR3 DNA reads TGTGCCAGCAGCCACCTCGGGACGGGGGGGAGCGGGGAGCTGTTTTTT. Using reference TRBV11-2 and TRBJ2-2 for the parts outside the CDR3, the full variable domain is EAGVAQSPRYKIIEKRQSVAFWCNPISGHATLYWYQQILGQGPKLLIQFQNNGVVDDSQLPKDRFSAERLKGVDSTLKIQPAKLEDSAVYLCASSHLGTGGSGELFFGEGSRLTVL.

The chain recombines TRBV9 with TRBJ1-1; the match to TRBD1 covers 7 bases. The germline V gene encodes CDR1 SGDLS and CDR2 YYNGEE. The CDR3 covers 18 residues. V shed 0 bases, J shed 2 bases, and the junction held 13 bases outside the gene matches. DNA of the CDR3: TGTGCCAGCAGCGTAGGCCTGCGTGGCAGGGGGTTTAACACTGAAGCTTTCTTT. Amino acids: CASSVGLRGRGFNTEAFF.

The rearrangement joins TRBV19 to TRBJ1-5, with D maybe TRBD1 (5 bases). With 7 bases removed from V and 0 bases from J, the gap between germline ends came to 19 bases. The CDR3 runs 17 residues. Germline CDR1 is LNHDA and CDR2 is SQIVND (reference sequence). The CDR3 loop is CASTPGHHGYSNQPQHF. For the CDR3, the DNA is TGTGCCAGTACCCCAGGGCATCATGGATATAGCAATCAGCCCCAGCATTTT.

The CDR3 is CASRRDRASYEQYF. The CDR3 nucleotides read TGTGCCAGTAGGCGGGACAGAGCTTCCTACGAGCAGTACTTC. The gene calls are TRBV19 and TRBJ2-7; a possible D gene is TRBD1 (7 bases). V shed 6 bases and J shed 1 base, with 13 bases lying between them. The length of the CDR3 is 14 residues. CDR1 LNHDA and CDR2 SQIVND come from the germline V gene (reference sequence).

The chain has TRBV19 and TRBJ2-3; 10 bases are shared with TRBD2. Losses at the gene ends were 5 bases for V and 0 bases for J; bases not matched to a gene: 5. The CDR3 sequence is 16 residues long. Germline CDR1 LNHDA, CDR2 SQIVND (reference sequence). As DNA, the CDR3 is TGTGCCAGTAGTTCCCCAGCGGGAGGGAGCACAGATACGCAGTATTTT. Protein product: CASSSPAGGSTDTQYF.

The genes are TRBV10-2 and TRBJ1-5, with 7 bases fitting TRBD1. The germline V gene has CDR1 WSHSY and CDR2 SAAADI. CDR3 length equals 12 residues. Unmatched junction bases numbered 3, after V lost 9 bases and J lost 4 bases. CDR3 amino acids: CARGDSNQPQHF. CDR3 sequence (DNA): TGCGCCAGGGGGGACAGTAATCAGCCCCAGCATTTT.

This chain links TRBV7-9 with TRBJ2-2, with TRBD1 matching 8 bases. This CDR3 spans 15 amino acids. Germline V gene lookup returns CDR1 SEHNR and CDR2 FQNEAQ (reference sequence). V shed 5 bases, J shed 9 bases, and the junction held 11 bases outside the gene matches. DNA for the CDR3: TGTGCCAGCAGCCCCGTAGGACAGGGCTGGCGGGAGCTGTTTTTT. This codes for CASSPVGQGWRELFF.